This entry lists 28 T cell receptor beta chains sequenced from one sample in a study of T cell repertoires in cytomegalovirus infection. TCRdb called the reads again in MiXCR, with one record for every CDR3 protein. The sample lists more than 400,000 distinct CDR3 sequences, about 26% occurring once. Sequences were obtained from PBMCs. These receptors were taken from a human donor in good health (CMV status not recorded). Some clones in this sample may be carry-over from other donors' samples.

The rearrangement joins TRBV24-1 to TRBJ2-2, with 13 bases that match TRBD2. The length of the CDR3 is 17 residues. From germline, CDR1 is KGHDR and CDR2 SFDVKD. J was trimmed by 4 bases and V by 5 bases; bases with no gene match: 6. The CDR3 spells CATSGLAGGPGTGELFF. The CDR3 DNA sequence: TGTGCCACCAGTGGACTAGCGGGAGGTCCGGGCACCGGGGAGCTGTTTTTT.

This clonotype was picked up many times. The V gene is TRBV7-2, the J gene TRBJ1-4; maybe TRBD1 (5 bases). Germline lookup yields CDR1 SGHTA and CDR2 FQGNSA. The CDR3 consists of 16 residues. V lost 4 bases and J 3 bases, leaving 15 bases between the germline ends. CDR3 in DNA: TGTGCCAGCAGCTCCAACGTAGCAGGGTCTAATGAAAAACTGTTTTTT. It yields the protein CASSSNVAGSNEKLFF.

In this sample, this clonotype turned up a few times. CDR3 nucleotide sequence: TGTGCCAGTAGTATCGGCCAGACCCAGTACTTC. This gives the protein CASSIGQTQYF. The chain is built from TRBV19 and TRBJ2-5; no firm D call. This CDR3 comprises 11 residues. CDR1 LNHDA and CDR2 SQIVND come from the germline V gene (reference sequence). With 3 bases removed from V and 6 bases from J, the gap between germline ends came to 5 bases.

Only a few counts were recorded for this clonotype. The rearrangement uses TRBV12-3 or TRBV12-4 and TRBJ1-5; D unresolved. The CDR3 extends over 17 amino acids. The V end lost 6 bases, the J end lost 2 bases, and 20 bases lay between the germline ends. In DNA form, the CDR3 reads TGTGCCAGCAGCCCTTCTCCGGGCCAAGGCGGCAATCAGCCCCAGCATTTT. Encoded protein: CASSPSPGQGGNQPQHF.

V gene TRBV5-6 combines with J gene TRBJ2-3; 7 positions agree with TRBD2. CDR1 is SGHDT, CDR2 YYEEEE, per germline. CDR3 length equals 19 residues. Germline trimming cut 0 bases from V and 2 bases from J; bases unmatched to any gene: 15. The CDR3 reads CASSLAGRREPLNTDTQYF. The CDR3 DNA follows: TGTGCCAGCAGCTTGGCCGGACGGCGGGAGCCCTTGAACACAGATACGCAGTATTTT.

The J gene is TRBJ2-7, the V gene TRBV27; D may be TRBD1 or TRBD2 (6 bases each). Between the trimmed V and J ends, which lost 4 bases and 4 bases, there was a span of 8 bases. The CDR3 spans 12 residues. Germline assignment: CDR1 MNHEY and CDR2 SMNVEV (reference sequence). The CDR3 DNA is TGTGCCAGCAGTTGGAGGGGGTACGAGCAGTACTTC. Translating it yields CASSWRGYEQYF.

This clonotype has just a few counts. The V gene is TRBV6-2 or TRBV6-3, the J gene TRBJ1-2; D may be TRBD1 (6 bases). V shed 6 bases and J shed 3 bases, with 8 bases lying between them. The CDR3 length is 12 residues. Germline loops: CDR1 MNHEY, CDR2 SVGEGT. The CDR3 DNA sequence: TGTGCCAGCAGCGGACAGTACTATGGCTACACCTTC. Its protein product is CASSGQYYGYTF.

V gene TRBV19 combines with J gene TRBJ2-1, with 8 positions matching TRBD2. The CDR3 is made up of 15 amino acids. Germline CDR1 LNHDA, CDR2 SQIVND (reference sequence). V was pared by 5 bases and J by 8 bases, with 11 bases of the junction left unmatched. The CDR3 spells CASSSPGLVSHEQFF. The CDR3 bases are TGTGCCAGTAGTTCACCGGGACTAGTTTCGCATGAGCAGTTCTTC.

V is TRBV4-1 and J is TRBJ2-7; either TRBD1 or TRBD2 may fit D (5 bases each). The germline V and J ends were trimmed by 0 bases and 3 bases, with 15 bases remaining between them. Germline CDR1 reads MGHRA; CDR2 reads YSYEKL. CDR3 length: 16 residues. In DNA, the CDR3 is TGCGCCAGCAGCCAAGATCGGGGCGGACCGGTCTACGAGCAGTACTTC. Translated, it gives CASSQDRGGPVYEQYF.

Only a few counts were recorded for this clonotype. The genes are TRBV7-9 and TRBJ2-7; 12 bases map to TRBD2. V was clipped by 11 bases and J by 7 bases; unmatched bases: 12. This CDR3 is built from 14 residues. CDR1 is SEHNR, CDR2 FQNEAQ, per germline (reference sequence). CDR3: CAGKTSGRTEEQYF. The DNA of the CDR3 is TGTGCCGGAAAGACTAGCGGGAGAACTGAGGAGCAGTACTTC.

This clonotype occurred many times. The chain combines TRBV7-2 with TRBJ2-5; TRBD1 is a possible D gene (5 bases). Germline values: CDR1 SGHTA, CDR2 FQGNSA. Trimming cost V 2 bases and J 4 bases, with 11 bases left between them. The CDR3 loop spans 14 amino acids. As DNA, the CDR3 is TGTGCCAGCAGCTTAAGGGGTTATCGAGAGACCCAGTACTTC. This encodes CASSLRGYRETQYF. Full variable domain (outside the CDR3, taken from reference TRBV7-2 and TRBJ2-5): GAGVSQSPSNKVTEKGKDVELRCDPISGHTALYWYRQSLGQGLEFLIYFQGNSAPDKSGLPSDRFSAERTGGSVSTLTIQRTQQEDSAVYLCASSLRGYRETQYFGPGTRLLVL.

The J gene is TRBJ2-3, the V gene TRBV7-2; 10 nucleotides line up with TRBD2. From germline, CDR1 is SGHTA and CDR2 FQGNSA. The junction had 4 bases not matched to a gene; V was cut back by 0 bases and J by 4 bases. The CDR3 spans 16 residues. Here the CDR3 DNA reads TGTGCCAGCAGCTTAGCAGCGGGAGGGCCTGCAGATACGCAGTATTTT. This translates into CASSLAAGGPADTQYF.

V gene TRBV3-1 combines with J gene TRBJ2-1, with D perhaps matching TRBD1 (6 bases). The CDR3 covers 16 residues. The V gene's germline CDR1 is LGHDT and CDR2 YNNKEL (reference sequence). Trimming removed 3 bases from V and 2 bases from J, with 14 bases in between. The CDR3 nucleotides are TGTGCCAGCAGCCAGCTCGACAGGCTGGCCTACAATGAGCAGTTCTTC. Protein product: CASSQLDRLAYNEQFF.

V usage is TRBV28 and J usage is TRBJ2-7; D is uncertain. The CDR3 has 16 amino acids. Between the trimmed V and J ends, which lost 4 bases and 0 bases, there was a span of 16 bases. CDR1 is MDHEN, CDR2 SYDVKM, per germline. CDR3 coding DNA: TGTGCCAGCAGTTCCCGACCAGGCCTGAGCTCCTACGAGCAGTACTTC. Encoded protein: CASSSRPGLSSYEQYF.

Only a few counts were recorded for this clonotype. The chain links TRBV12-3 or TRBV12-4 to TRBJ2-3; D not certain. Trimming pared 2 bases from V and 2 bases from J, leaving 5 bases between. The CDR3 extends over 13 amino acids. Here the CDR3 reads CASSLQATDTQYF. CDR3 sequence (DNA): TGTGCCAGCAGTTTACAGGCCACAGATACGCAGTATTTT.

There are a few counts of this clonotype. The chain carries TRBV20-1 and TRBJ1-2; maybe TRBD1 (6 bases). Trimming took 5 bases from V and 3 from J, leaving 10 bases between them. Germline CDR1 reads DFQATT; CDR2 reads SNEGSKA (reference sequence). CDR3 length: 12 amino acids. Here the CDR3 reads CSARDNDYGYTF. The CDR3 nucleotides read TGCAGTGCTCGGGACAATGACTATGGCTACACCTTC.

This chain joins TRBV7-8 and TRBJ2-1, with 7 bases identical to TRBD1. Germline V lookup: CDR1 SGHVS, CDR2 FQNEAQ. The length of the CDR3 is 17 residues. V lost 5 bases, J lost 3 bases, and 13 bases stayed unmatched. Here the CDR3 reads CASSAPRDRRHYNEQFF. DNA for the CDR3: TGTGCCAGCAGCGCCCCCCGGGACAGAAGACACTACAATGAGCAGTTCTTC.

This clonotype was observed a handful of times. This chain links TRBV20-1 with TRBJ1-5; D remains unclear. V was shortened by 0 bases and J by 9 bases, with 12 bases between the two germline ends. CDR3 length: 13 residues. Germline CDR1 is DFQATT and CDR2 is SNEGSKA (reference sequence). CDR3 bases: TGCAGTGCTAGAGAGCAGGTCGAACGGCCCCAGCATTTT. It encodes CSAREQVERPQHF.

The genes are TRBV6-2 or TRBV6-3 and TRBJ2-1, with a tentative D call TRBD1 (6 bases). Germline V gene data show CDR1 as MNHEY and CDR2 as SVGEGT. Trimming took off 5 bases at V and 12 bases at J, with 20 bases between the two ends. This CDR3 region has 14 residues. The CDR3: CASSLDRTAAGQFF. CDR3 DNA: TGTGCCAGCAGTCTAGACAGGACAGCTGCCGGGCAGTTCTTC.

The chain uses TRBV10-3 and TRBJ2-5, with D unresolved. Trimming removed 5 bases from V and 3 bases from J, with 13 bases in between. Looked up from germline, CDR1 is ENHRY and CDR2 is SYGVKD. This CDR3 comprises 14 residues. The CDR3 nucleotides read TGTGCCATCAGTATCTCAGCGAGAGAAGAGACCCAGTACTTC. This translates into CAISISAREETQYF.

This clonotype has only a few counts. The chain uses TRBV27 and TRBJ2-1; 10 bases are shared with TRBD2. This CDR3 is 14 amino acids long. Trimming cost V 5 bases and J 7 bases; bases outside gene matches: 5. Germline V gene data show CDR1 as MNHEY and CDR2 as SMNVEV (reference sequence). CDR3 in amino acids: CASSPPGLANEQFF. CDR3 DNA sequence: TGTGCCAGCAGTCCACCGGGACTAGCGAATGAGCAGTTCTTC.

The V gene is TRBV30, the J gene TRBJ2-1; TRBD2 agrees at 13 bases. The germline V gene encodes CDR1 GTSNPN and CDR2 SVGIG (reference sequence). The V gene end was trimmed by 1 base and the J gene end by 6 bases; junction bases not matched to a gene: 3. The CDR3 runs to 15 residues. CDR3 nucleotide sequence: TGTGCCTGGAGTGGGACTAGCGGGAGTTTCAATGAGCAGTTCTTC. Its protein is CAWSGTSGSFNEQFF.

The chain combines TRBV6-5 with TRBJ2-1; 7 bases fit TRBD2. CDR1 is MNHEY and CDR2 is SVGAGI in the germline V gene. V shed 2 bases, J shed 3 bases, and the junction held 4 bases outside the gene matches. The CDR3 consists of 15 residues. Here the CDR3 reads CASSYAGVLYNEQFF. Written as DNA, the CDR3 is TGTGCCAGCAGTTACGCGGGGGTACTCTACAATGAGCAGTTCTTC.

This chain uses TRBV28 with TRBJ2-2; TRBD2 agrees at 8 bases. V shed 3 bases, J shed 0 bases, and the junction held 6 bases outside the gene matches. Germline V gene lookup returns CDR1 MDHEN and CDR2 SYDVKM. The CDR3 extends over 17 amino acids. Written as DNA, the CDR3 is TGTGCCAGCAGTTTGCGGGGGGCCCTACCGAACACCGGGGAGCTGTTTTTT. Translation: CASSLRGALPNTGELFF.

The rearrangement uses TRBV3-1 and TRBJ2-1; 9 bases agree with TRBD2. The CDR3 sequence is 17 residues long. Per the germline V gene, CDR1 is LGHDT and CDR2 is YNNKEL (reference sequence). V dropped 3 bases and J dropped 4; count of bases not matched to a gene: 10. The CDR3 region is CASSQDQRLAAYNEQFF. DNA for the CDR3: TGTGCCAGCAGCCAGGACCAGCGACTAGCGGCATACAATGAGCAGTTCTTC.

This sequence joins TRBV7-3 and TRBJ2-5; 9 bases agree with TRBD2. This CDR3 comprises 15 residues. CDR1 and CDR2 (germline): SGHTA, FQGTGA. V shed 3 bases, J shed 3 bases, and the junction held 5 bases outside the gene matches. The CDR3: CASSFPTSGKETQYF. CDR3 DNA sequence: TGTGCCAGCAGCTTCCCGACTAGCGGAAAAGAGACCCAGTACTTC.

This chain's CDR3 is CASSSPGHLWETQYF. The CDR3 DNA follows: TGTGCCAGCAGTTCCCCGGGACACCTGTGGGAGACCCAGTACTTC. The chain links TRBV28 to TRBJ2-5; weak D call: TRBD1 (6 bases). The CDR3 consists of 15 residues. CDR1 is MDHEN and CDR2 is SYDVKM in the germline V gene. The V and J ends lost 4 bases and 5 bases respectively, with 17 bases between them.

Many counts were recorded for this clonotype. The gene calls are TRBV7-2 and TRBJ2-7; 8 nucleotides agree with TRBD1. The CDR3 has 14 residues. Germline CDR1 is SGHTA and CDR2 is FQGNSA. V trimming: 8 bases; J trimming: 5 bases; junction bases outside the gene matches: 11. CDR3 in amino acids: CASGTPDRVHEQYF. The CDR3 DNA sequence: TGTGCCAGCGGAACCCCGGACAGGGTCCACGAGCAGTACTTC.